In this sample, the clone carrying this T cell receptor (beta chain) turned up many times. Regions amplified from RNA transcripts were the TCR beta CDR3 regions. When the TCR CDR3 underwent first-round RT-PCR, the HTBI primer set was used. A single record per CDR3 protein comes from TCRdb applying MiXCR to the multiplex PCR reads. Counted here are about 700,000 distinct CDR3 sequences, about 14% occurring once; the ten biggest clones make up 10% to 13%. The sample is drawn from a study of T cells in Graves' hyperthyroidism and ophthalmopathy. The CDR3 runs 15 residues. Trimming shortened V by 1 base and J by 3 bases, and 10 bases separated the two germline ends. Germline V gives CDR1 SGHVS, CDR2 FQNEAQ.

The chain uses TRBV7-8 and TRBJ2-1; D might be TRBD2 (6 bases). The sample consisted of blood. The origin of this receptor is a woman between 18 and 29 years old with Graves' hyperthyroidism. CDR3: CASSLVAVSYNEQFF. Here the CDR3 DNA reads TGTGCCAGCAGCTTAGTAGCGGTAAGCTACAATGAGCAGTTCTTC.